Sequencing of this T cell receptor beta chain was carried out in a study of CD8+CD57+ T cells in acquired aplastic anemia. The wider study: Sorted CD4+ and CD8+ cells yielded DNA averaging about 3.2 ug. CD4+ cell libraries from healthy donors averaged about 10 million reads. Study-level results: Sharing between patients and controls was observed for twenty-nine CD8+ CDR3 sequences.

With regard to this clonotype: Its antigen is not known.

Germline loops: CDR1 SNHLY, CDR2 FYNNEI. The CDR3 loop spans 13 amino acids. V lost 4 bases to trimming and J lost 7 bases, with 11 bases between them. Profiles of TCR beta VDJ and CDR3 were generated from a genomic DNA template. One entry per CDR3 protein results from TCRdb running MiXCR on the reads. The table lists 400,000 to 450,000 distinct CDR3 sequences, roughly 64% of them singletons. This sequence originates from a human donor in good health, serving as a control. This chain uses TRBV2 with TRBJ1-5; unclear D gene. The material sequenced was sorted CD4+, CD8+, or CD8+CD57+ T cells (not recorded which) from PBMCs. DNA for the CDR3: TGTGCCAGCAGTGTAGCGTGGAAGCAGCCCCAGCATTTT. Protein product: CASSVAWKQPQHF.